A single sample gave rise to the 26 T cell receptor beta chains below, sequenced in a study of a mutant IDH1 vaccine in newly diagnosed glioma. For these TCRs, the target antigens are not known. Time point described: week 35, safety follow-up. Doses of 300 ug of mutant IDH1 20-mer peptide were given with topical imiquimod. Here immunoSEQ multiplex PCR was the method, and the copy in TCRdb shows in-frame clones only, minus some. In the table there are 43,000 or so clones, roughly 92% of which are singletons. The sample consisted of PBMCs, taken from a glioma patient whose treatment included an IDH1 peptide vaccine. These receptors were collected from a man aged 50-59 years with glioma.

This chain joins TRBV18 and TRBJ2-7, with D perhaps TRBD2 (7 bases). Germline values: CDR1 KGHSH, CDR2 LQKENI. The CDR3 consists of 14 residues. The V gene lost 2 bases and the J gene lost 7 bases, with 15 bases spanning the gap. The CDR3 loop is CASSPRGGGDEQYF. CDR3 sequence (DNA): TGTGCCAGCTCACCAAGAGGGGGAGGGGATGAGCAGTACTTC.

The sample holds a few counts of this clone. The rearrangement links TRBV2 to TRBJ1-1; D is ambiguous. Trimming took 6 bases from V and 0 from J, leaving 11 bases between them. Germline loops: CDR1 SNHLY, CDR2 FYNNEI. This CDR3 has 14 residues. CDR3 in amino acids: CASRKTEMNTEAFF. CDR3 DNA: TGTGCCAGCAGGAAGACCGAAATGAACACTGAAGCTTTCTTT.

CDR3 coding DNA: TGTGCCAGCAGCTTTTCCTACAATGAGCAGTTCTTC. Translation gives CASSFSYNEQFF. The J gene is TRBJ2-1, the V gene TRBV5-8; D not certain. The CDR3 totals 12 residues. CDR1 and CDR2 (germline): SGHTS, YDEGEE. Trimming removed 2 bases from V and 1 base from J, with 1 base in between.

The table lists this clone with a count of one. The rearrangement uses TRBV6-6 and TRBJ2-7; no definite D call. This CDR3 spans 11 amino acids. Germline values: CDR1 MNHNY, CDR2 SVGAGI (reference sequence). The V gene lost 4 bases and the J gene lost 4 bases, with 5 bases spanning the gap. Here the CDR3 reads CASSSAYEQYF. CDR3 DNA sequence: TGTGCCAGCAGTTCCGCGTACGAGCAGTACTTC.

V usage is TRBV4-2 and J usage is TRBJ2-2, with 7 bases lining up with TRBD1. V was clipped by 4 bases and J by 5 bases; unmatched bases: 13. CDR3 length: 17 amino acids. Germline V gene lookup returns CDR1 LGHNA and CDR2 YNFKEQ. CDR3 amino acids: CASSRSITGARTGELFF. The CDR3 nucleotides are TGTGCCAGCAGCCGATCCATTACAGGGGCGAGGACCGGGGAGCTGTTTTTT.

Only one count was recorded for this clone. The rearrangement uses TRBV18 and TRBJ2-7; perhaps TRBD2 as D (6 bases). This CDR3 contains 14 residues. Germline CDR1 and CDR2: KGHSH and LQKENI. The V gene lost 2 bases and the J gene lost 2 bases, with 10 bases spanning the gap. CDR3 nucleotide sequence: TGTGCCAGCTCACCAGGAAGGGAGGCCTACGAGCAGTACTTC. This gives the protein CASSPGREAYEQYF.

The chain carries TRBV18 and TRBJ1-1, with D unclear. This CDR3 has 14 amino acids. The germline V and J ends were trimmed by 0 bases and 4 bases, with 9 bases remaining between them. Germline CDR1 KGHSH, CDR2 LQKENI. DNA for the CDR3: TGTGCCAGCTCACCACCGGCGCGATTCACTGAAGCTTTCTTT. Translated, it gives CASSPPARFTEAFF.

This clone was seen once. The rearrangement joins TRBV27 to TRBJ2-7, with TRBD1 matching over 8 bases. CDR1 and CDR2 from the germline V gene are MNHEY and SMNVEV (reference sequence). This CDR3 has 14 amino acids. The ends lost 3 bases at V and 3 bases at J; junction bases unmatched: 4. CDR3: CASSLTGEVYEQYF. DNA for the CDR3: TGTGCCAGCAGTTTGACAGGGGAGGTCTACGAGCAGTACTTC.

This rearrangement joins TRBV6-1 to TRBJ1-4, with D unresolved. Trimming shortened V by 4 bases and J by 5 bases, and 11 bases separated the two germline ends. Per germline, CDR1 MNHNS and CDR2 SASEGT. This CDR3 contains 14 residues. CDR3 sequence reads: CASSGLQLNEKLFF. The CDR3 DNA sequence: TGTGCCAGCAGTGGATTACAGTTAAATGAAAAACTGTTTTTT.

The chain recombines TRBV28 with TRBJ1-2; the D gene is possibly TRBD1 (5 bases). Trimming shortened V by 5 bases and J by 3 bases, and 13 bases separated the two germline ends. CDR3 size: 14 residues. Per the germline V gene, CDR1 is MDHEN and CDR2 is SYDVKM. The CDR3 region has the DNA TGTGCCAGCAGTCCCATAGGGGACGACTATGGCTACACCTTC. This codes for CASSPIGDDYGYTF.

The rearrangement uses TRBV5-1 and TRBJ2-7; 11 bases align to TRBD2. The CDR3 covers 12 residues. V lost 9 bases and J lost 6; bases outside the gene matches: 5. In germline, CDR1 is SGHRS, CDR2 YFSETQ. The CDR3 DNA reads as TGCGCCACTTCACTAGCGGGAGTCGAGCAGTACTTC. This sequence encodes CATSLAGVEQYF.

The rearrangement joins TRBV28 to TRBJ1-3; 7 bases are a match to TRBD1. This CDR3 has 14 residues. J lost 3 bases, V lost 6 bases, and 5 bases had no gene match. The V gene's germline CDR1 is MDHEN and CDR2 SYDVKM. In DNA, the CDR3 is TGTGCCAGCAGGCCGGGACAGATTGGAAACACCATATATTTT. Its protein product is CASRPGQIGNTIYF.

This clone was seen once. This sequence joins TRBV5-5 and TRBJ1-1; the match to TRBD1 covers 7 bases. Germline trimming cut 4 bases from V and 1 base from J; bases unmatched to any gene: 10. Germline loops: CDR1 SGHKS, CDR2 YYEKEE (reference sequence). This CDR3 is built from 16 residues. For the CDR3, the DNA is TGTGCCAGCAGCCCTATCAGGGGGAGCGGGAACACTGAAGCTTTCTTT. Translating it yields CASSPIRGSGNTEAFF.

The genes are TRBV4-1 and TRBJ2-7; TRBD1 might be the D (6 bases). The CDR3 spans 14 residues. CDR1 is MGHRA and CDR2 is YSYEKL in the germline V gene. The V end lost 0 bases, the J end lost 2 bases, and 8 bases lay between the germline ends. In DNA, the CDR3 is TGCGCCAGCAGCCAAGATCAGGGGACCTACGAGCAGTACTTC. Amino acid sequence: CASSQDQGTYEQYF.

The DNA for the CDR3 is TGTGCCAGCAGTTCTGCTGCCAGCCGCTACGAGCAGTACTTC. Translated, it gives CASSSAASRYEQYF. The chain couples TRBV6-5 to TRBJ2-5; D is ambiguous. The assigned J gene may be wrong: the sequence end matches TRBJ2-7 better. The CDR3 has 14 residues. Germline V CDR1 and CDR2: MNHEY, SVGAGI.

The chain has TRBV29-1 and TRBJ2-7; 8 bases line up with TRBD1. Germline V CDR1 and CDR2: SQVTM, ANQGSEA. CDR3 size: 13 residues. With V trimmed by 7 bases and J by 3 bases, 8 bases remained unmatched. The CDR3: CSAGQGGGYEQYF. In DNA, the CDR3 is TGCAGCGCTGGACAGGGCGGAGGCTACGAGCAGTACTTC.

The CDR3 sequence is CAGTSGTNTGELFF. CDR3 bases: TGTGCGGGGACTAGCGGGACGAACACCGGGGAGCTGTTTTTT. The V call is TRBV28, the J call TRBJ2-2; 13 bases line up with TRBD2. The CDR3 consists of 14 residues. The germline CDR1 and CDR2 sequences are MDHEN and SYDVKM. The entire variable domain, with the rest obtained from reference TRBV28 and TRBJ2-2, is as follows: DVKVTQSSRYLVKRTGEKVFLECVQDMDHENMFWYRQDPGLGLRLIYFSYDVKMKEKGDIPEGYSVSREKKERFSLILESASTNQTSMYLCAGTSGTNTGELFFGEGSRLTVL.

The chain carries TRBV27 and TRBJ2-1; possibly TRBD2 for D (7 bases). V was clipped by 10 bases and J by 4 bases, with 20 bases between them. Germline CDR1 MNHEY, CDR2 SMNVEV (reference sequence). CDR3 length equals 15 residues. CDR3 region: CATRTKGGGYNEQFF. The CDR3 DNA is TGTGCCACCAGAACCAAGGGGGGAGGGTACAATGAGCAGTTCTTC.

As DNA, the CDR3 is TGTGCCAGCAGCTTAGGTCCCCACCGTAGCCTGAACACTGAAGCTTTCTTT. Amino acid sequence: CASSLGPHRSLNTEAFF. The chain couples TRBV7-2 to TRBJ1-1, with D hard to call. Per the germline V gene, CDR1 is SGHTA and CDR2 is FQGNSA. V gave up 1 base and J gave up 0 bases, with 15 bases separating them. The CDR3 has 17 residues.

The chain is built from TRBV6-4 and TRBJ2-5; D may be TRBD2 (5 bases). With 7 bases removed from V and 4 bases from J, the gap between germline ends came to 16 bases. Germline values: CDR1 MRHNA, CDR2 SNTAGT. CDR3 length: 14 residues. The CDR3 sequence is CASTEGLGPETQYF. CDR3 DNA: TGTGCCAGCACTGAAGGACTTGGCCCAGAGACCCAGTACTTC.

The chain joins TRBV9 to TRBJ2-1, with 9 bases fitting TRBD2. Germline V gives CDR1 SGDLS, CDR2 YYNGEE. The CDR3 spans 15 residues. After removal of 4 bases from V and 9 bases from J, the junction contained 11 bases not matched to a gene. This chain's CDR3 is CASSPGTSPPGEQFF. Here the CDR3 DNA reads TGTGCCAGCAGCCCCGGGACTAGCCCCCCCGGTGAGCAGTTCTTC.

The chain combines TRBV15 with TRBJ1-2, with TRBD1 matching over 8 bases. Germline CDR1 reads LNHNV; CDR2 reads YYDKDF (reference sequence). The CDR3 loop spans 18 amino acids. Losses at the gene ends were 0 bases for V and 0 bases for J; bases not matched to a gene: 9. CDR3 sequence (DNA): TGTGCCACCAGCAGAGATGGGCAGGGGGCCCTAGCTAACTATGGCTACACCTTC. This translates into CATSRDGQGALANYGYTF.

J is TRBJ2-1 and V is TRBV4-2; possible D gene TRBD2, 6 bases. V was trimmed by 4 bases and J by 4 bases, leaving 23 bases between them. Germline V gives CDR1 LGHNA, CDR2 YNFKEQ. The CDR3 length is 18 residues. In DNA form, the CDR3 reads TGTGCCAGCAGCCGCTTTCCCTTACGGGAGCCTGGATACAATGAGCAGTTCTTC. The encoded protein is CASSRFPLREPGYNEQFF.

J is TRBJ1-2 and V is TRBV7-2; a weak D match, TRBD1 (6 bases). Trimming removed 1 base from V and 4 bases from J, with 13 bases in between. Germline values: CDR1 SGHTA, CDR2 FQGNSA. The CDR3 runs to 15 residues. This CDR3 is CASSLEGGPGYGYTF. As DNA, the CDR3 is TGTGCCAGCAGCTTAGAGGGGGGCCCTGGCTATGGCTACACCTTC.

The V and J genes are TRBV5-1 and TRBJ1-3, with D perhaps TRBD1 (5 bases). CDR3 length equals 14 residues. The germline V and J ends were trimmed by 2 bases and 4 bases, with 10 bases remaining between them. Per the germline V gene, CDR1 is SGHRS and CDR2 is YFSETQ. The CDR3 DNA reads TGCGCCAGCAGCTTCGCGGGGACGGGAAACACCATATATTTT. Translating it yields CASSFAGTGNTIYF.

The chain is built from TRBV5-4 and TRBJ2-1, with no clear D. CDR1 is SGHNT and CDR2 is YYREEE in the germline V gene (reference sequence). This CDR3 spans 15 amino acids. Trimming took 0 bases from V and 0 from J, leaving 7 bases between them. CDR3 protein: CASSLDGSSYNEQFF. CDR3 sequence (DNA): TGTGCCAGCAGCTTGGACGGAAGCTCCTACAATGAGCAGTTCTTC.